This T cell receptor beta chain was found in a study of T-cell memory formation after mild COVID-19. The CDR3 totals 13 residues. The V gene's germline CDR1 is SGHRS and CDR2 YFSETQ. V gave up 6 bases and J gave up 6 bases, with 15 bases separating them. It was 5'RACE with constant-segment primers that produced the TCR alpha and TCR beta cDNA libraries, which carried sample barcodes and UMIs. One entry per CDR3 protein results from TCRdb running MiXCR on the 5' RACE reads. The sample lists roughly 350,000 distinct CDR3 sequences, roughly 20% occurring once. The sequence came from an adult woman who had mild COVID-19 (a few samples of this study predate the infection). Cell type and time point are not known. The chain links TRBV5-1 to TRBJ1-1; D uncertain. Sequenced sample: PBMCs or a T cell subset sorted from them (not recorded which). CDR3 DNA sequence: TGCGCCAGCAACCTAGATAAGGGCGCTGAAGCTTTCTTT. It codes for CASNLDKGAEAFF.